The next 10 T cell receptor beta chains were all read from a single sample in a study of naive and memory T cell subsets. The SP2 primer and nested alpha and beta constant region primers amplified ligated cDNA in four rounds. TCRdb called the 5' RACE reads again in MiXCR, with one record for every CDR3 protein. The sample holds roughly 56,000 distinct CDR3 sequences, 7.2% seen once. A UMI-containing oligonucleotide was joined by 3' ligation to the TCR cDNA template. These receptors all come from a male donor in good health.

A few counts support this clonotype. The J gene is TRBJ1-2, the V gene TRBV6-5; tentative D call: TRBD1 (5 bases). V lost 0 bases and J lost 8, with 10 bases in between. Germline V gives CDR1 MNHEY, CDR2 SVGAGI. The CDR3 is 13 amino acids. For the CDR3, the DNA is TGTGCCAGCAGTTACTCGCAGGGTAGCGGCTACACCTTC. It specifies CASSYSQGSGYTF.

The chain uses TRBV2 and TRBJ1-5; perhaps TRBD1 as D (5 bases). The CDR3 is made up of 14 amino acids. V dropped 3 bases and J dropped 3 bases, with 9 bases sitting between them. Germline loops: CDR1 SNHLY, CDR2 FYNNEI. The CDR3 here is CASSEGGDNQPQHF. The CDR3 region has the DNA TGTGCCAGCAGTGAGGGGGGAGACAATCAGCCCCAGCATTTT. Looking up the rest from reference TRBV2 and TRBJ1-5 gives the full variable domain: EPEVTQTPSHQVTQMGQEVILRCVPISNHLYFYWYRQILGQKVEFLVSFYNNEISEKSEIFDDQFSVERPDGSNFTLKIRSTKLEDSAMYFCASSEGGDNQPQHFGDGTRLSIL.

This clonotype has more than one count but fewer than ten. V usage is TRBV12-3 or TRBV12-4 and J usage is TRBJ1-4, with D perhaps matching TRBD1 (5 bases). There are 14 residues in the CDR3. Trimming removed 2 bases at V and 5 bases at J, with 9 bases between. The chain's CDR3 is CASSLFQGNEKLFF. The DNA of the CDR3 is TGTGCCAGCAGTTTATTTCAGGGAAATGAAAAACTGTTTTTT.

There are many counts of this clonotype. This chain connects TRBV3-1 to TRBJ2-1; D unresolved. V lost 0 bases and J 2 bases, leaving 8 bases between the germline ends. Germline CDR1 reads LGHDT; CDR2 reads YNNKEL (reference sequence). The CDR3 extends over 15 amino acids. CDR3 DNA sequence: TGTGCCAGCAGCCAAGATGCAGCCCCCTACAATGAGCAGTTCTTC. This translates into CASSQDAAPYNEQFF.

This clonotype came up many times. V is TRBV6-6 and J is TRBJ1-1, with TRBD1 matching over 8 bases. CDR3 length: 11 amino acids. Germline loops: CDR1 MNHNY, CDR2 SVGAGI (reference sequence). Trimming cost V 5 bases and J 8 bases; bases outside gene matches: 1. The CDR3 reads CASSHRGEAFF. The CDR3 region has the DNA TGTGCCAGCAGTCACAGGGGGGAAGCTTTCTTT.

This chain uses TRBV5-5 with TRBJ2-1; no reliable D call. CDR3 length: 16 residues. V was clipped by 0 bases and J by 2 bases, with 12 bases between them. CDR1 is SGHKS, CDR2 YYEKEE, per germline (reference sequence). The CDR3 reads CASSLVWQNPYNEQFF. CDR3 nucleotide sequence: TGTGCCAGCAGCTTGGTATGGCAGAACCCCTACAATGAGCAGTTCTTC.

This clonotype was observed at least ten times. This chain connects TRBV29-1 to TRBJ2-3; TRBD1 might be the D (6 bases). Germline-derived CDR1 and CDR2 are SQVTM and ANQGSEA. The CDR3 has 15 amino acids. Deletions cut 1 base from V and 4 bases from J, with 15 bases between. In DNA, the CDR3 is TGCAGCGTTGAAGGGGGGCCAGGGGAAGCAGATACGCAGTATTTT. Its protein is CSVEGGPGEADTQYF.

This clonotype was seen many times. V and J are TRBV12-3 or TRBV12-4 and TRBJ2-1; D call uncertain. V was cut by 1 base and J by 5 bases, with 6 bases left in between. The CDR3 has 13 amino acids. CDR3 sequence: CASSLGVHNEQFF. CDR3 in DNA: TGTGCCAGCAGTTTAGGTGTGCACAATGAGCAGTTCTTC.

This clonotype was observed a few times. The rearrangement uses TRBV28 and TRBJ1-1; no reliable D call. The V gene lost 5 bases and the J gene lost 4 bases, with 11 bases spanning the gap. The CDR3 covers 13 residues. Germline V gene sequence: CDR1 MDHEN, CDR2 SYDVKM. CDR3 bases: TGTGCCAGCAGTCCCATCTTCACCACTGAAGCTTTCTTT. The encoded protein is CASSPIFTTEAFF.

The sample holds a few counts of this clonotype. This chain joins TRBV29-1 and TRBJ1-1; 7 nucleotides agree with TRBD1. CDR3 length: 12 residues. V trimming: 7 bases; J trimming: 2 bases; junction bases outside the gene matches: 4. Germline values: CDR1 SQVTM, CDR2 ANQGSEA. The chain's CDR3 is CSGQGPNTEAFF. In nucleotides, the CDR3 is TGCAGCGGACAGGGTCCTAACACTGAAGCTTTCTTT.